This entry lists 10 T cell receptor beta chains sequenced from one sample in a study of blood T cell repertoires in COVID-19. TCRdb keeps only in-frame clones here, not all; method: immunoSEQ multiplex PCR. The table has about 42,000 clones, around three quarters seen once. Material: peripheral blood. The receptor set was obtained from a woman older than 75 with acute or convalescent COVID-19.

The chain carries TRBV6-1 and TRBJ2-4; possible D gene TRBD2, 6 bases. Germline CDR1 is MNHNS and CDR2 is SASEGT. V lost 2 bases and J 0 bases, leaving 17 bases between the germline ends. The CDR3 contains 18 residues. The CDR3 loop reads CASSERDFPGLAKNIQYF. The CDR3 DNA follows: TGTGCCAGCAGTGAACGGGACTTCCCGGGATTAGCCAAAAACATTCAGTACTTC.

This chain links TRBV29-1 with TRBJ2-2; D might be TRBD2 (6 bases). Germline CDR1 is SQVTM and CDR2 is ANQGSEA. CDR3 size: 15 residues. V gave up 6 bases and J gave up 1 base, with 15 bases separating them. The CDR3 nucleotides read TGCAGCGTCGTCCTCGGGAGTCTGAACACCGGGGAGCTGTTTTTT. Protein: CSVVLGSLNTGELFF.

The J gene is TRBJ1-2, the V gene TRBV19, with unresolved D. This CDR3 is 15 amino acids long. Trimming removed 3 bases from V and 1 base from J, with 12 bases in between. Germline CDR1 is LNHDA and CDR2 is SQIVND (reference sequence). The CDR3 nucleotides read TGTGCCAGTAGTATGGGAGTAGGGCTTAACTATGGCTACACCTTC. This translates into CASSMGVGLNYGYTF.

This chain connects TRBV6-1 to TRBJ2-7; 8 nucleotides align to TRBD1. V was pared by 2 bases and J by 1 base, with 4 bases of the junction left unmatched. CDR1 and CDR2 (germline): MNHNS, SASEGT. This CDR3 contains 15 residues. CDR3 in DNA: TGTGCCAGCAGTGAATTAGGGACAGGATCCTACGAGCAGTACTTC. Its translation is CASSELGTGSYEQYF.

The chain joins TRBV3-1 (or the pseudogene TRBV3-2) to TRBJ2-7, with 10 nucleotides matching TRBD2. Germline trimming cut 1 base from V and 5 bases from J; bases unmatched to any gene: 5. In germline, CDR1 is LGHDT, CDR2 YNNKEL (reference sequence). CDR3 size: 15 residues. CDR3 in DNA: TGTGCCAGCAGCCAAGTAACTAGCGGGAAGGACGAGCAGTACTTC. Translating it yields CASSQVTSGKDEQYF.

This clone showed up just a few times. This chain connects TRBV6-5 to TRBJ1-2; no reliable D call. CDR3 size: 13 residues. Trimming pared 8 bases from V and 8 bases from J, leaving 18 bases between. Germline CDR1 MNHEY, CDR2 SVGAGI. DNA of the CDR3: TGTGCCAGCGCTGATACCCGGGAAGGCGGCTACACCTTC. It codes for CASADTREGGYTF.

This clone was found once. The chain has TRBV14 and TRBJ2-7; possibly TRBD2 for D (6 bases). The V end lost 1 base, the J end lost 3 bases, and 13 bases lay between the germline ends. Germline values: CDR1 SGHDN, CDR2 FVKESK. This CDR3 has 15 amino acids. The CDR3 sequence: CASSQGVAAFYEQYF. CDR3 nucleotides: TGTGCCAGCAGCCAAGGGGTAGCGGCTTTCTACGAGCAGTACTTC.

J is TRBJ2-7 and V is TRBV21-1; no DNA check was done on the table's D call, TRBD2. TRBV21-1 is marked as a pseudogene. The CDR3 extends over 20 amino acids. Here the CDR3 reads CASSKVVEERTSGRSCEQYF. The CDR3 DNA sequence: TGTGCCAGCAGCAAAGTGGTGGAGGAAAGGACTAGCGGGAGATCGTGTGAGCAGTACTTC.

This chain links TRBV7-8 with TRBJ2-6; 7 nucleotides agree with TRBD1. The ends lost 5 bases at V and 0 bases at J; junction bases unmatched: 10. The V gene's germline CDR1 is SGHVS and CDR2 FQNEAQ. The CDR3 is made up of 18 amino acids. The CDR3 DNA follows: TGTGCCAGCAGCACCCCTGGACAGGCCAACTCTGGGGCCAACGTCCTGACTTTC. Its translation is CASSTPGQANSGANVLTF.

This chain uses TRBV6-4 with TRBJ2-3, with D maybe TRBD1 (6 bases). The V end lost 6 bases, the J end lost 0 bases, and 16 bases lay between the germline ends. CDR1 and CDR2 (germline): MRHNA, SNTAGT. The CDR3 has 16 residues. CDR3 in DNA: TGTGCCAGCAGCGTGAAAGGGGGTTTAAGCACAGATACGCAGTATTTT. Translation gives CASSVKGGLSTDTQYF.